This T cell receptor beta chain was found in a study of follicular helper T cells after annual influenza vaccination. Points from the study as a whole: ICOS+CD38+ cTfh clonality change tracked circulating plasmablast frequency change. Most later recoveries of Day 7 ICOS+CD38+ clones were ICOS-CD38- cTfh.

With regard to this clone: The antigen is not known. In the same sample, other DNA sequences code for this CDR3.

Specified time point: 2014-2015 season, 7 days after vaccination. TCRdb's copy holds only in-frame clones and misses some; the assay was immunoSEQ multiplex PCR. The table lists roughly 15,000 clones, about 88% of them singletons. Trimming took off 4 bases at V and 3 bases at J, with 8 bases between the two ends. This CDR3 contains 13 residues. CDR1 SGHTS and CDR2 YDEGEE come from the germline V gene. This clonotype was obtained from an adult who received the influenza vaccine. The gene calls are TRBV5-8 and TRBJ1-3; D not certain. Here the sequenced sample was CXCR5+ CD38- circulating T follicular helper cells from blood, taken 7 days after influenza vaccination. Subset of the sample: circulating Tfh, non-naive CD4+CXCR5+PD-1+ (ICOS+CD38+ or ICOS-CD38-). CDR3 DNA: TGTGCCAGCAGCCCAGACATTGGAAACACCATATATTTT. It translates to CASSPDIGNTIYF.